This TCR beta chain derives from a study of breast tumors, draining lymph nodes, adjacent tissues. In its sample, this clonotype is medium-sized. TCRdb passed the multiplex PCR reads through MiXCR, listing each CDR3 protein once. The sample yields 60,000 to 75,000 distinct CDR3 sequences, roughly 50% seen once. CDR1 and CDR2 (germline): SGHRS, YFSETQ. The CDR3 runs 14 residues. V was cut by 4 bases and J by 2 bases, with 13 bases left in between. The origin of this receptor is a female donor with breast cancer. Some clones in this sample may be carry-over from other donors' samples. The V call is TRBV5-1, the J call TRBJ2-7; D possibly corresponds to TRBD1 (5 bases). Sequenced sample: breast tumor tissue. The CDR3 bases are TGCGCCAGCAGCCCGACAGTCGGACCCTACGAGCAGTACTTC. It specifies CASSPTVGPYEQYF.